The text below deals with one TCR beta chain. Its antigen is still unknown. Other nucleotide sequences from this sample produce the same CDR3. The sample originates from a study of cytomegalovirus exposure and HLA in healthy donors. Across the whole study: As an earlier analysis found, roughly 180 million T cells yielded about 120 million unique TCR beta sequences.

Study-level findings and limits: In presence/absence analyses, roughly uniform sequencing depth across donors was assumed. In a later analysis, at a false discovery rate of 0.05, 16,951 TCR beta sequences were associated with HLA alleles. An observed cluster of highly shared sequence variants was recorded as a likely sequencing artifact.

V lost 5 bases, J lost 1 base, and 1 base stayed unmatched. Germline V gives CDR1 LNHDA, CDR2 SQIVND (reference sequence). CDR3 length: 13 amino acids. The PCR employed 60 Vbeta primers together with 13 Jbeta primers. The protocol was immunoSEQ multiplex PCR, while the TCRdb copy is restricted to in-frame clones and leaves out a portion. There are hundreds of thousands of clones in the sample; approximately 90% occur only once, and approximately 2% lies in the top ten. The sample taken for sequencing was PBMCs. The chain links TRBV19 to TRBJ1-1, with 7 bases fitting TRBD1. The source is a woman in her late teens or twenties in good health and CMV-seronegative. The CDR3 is CASSRQGNTEAFF. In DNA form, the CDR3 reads TGTGCCAGTAGTCGACAGGGGAACACTGAAGCTTTCTTT. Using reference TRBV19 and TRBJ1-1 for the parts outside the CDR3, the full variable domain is DGGITQSPKYLFRKEGQNVTLSCEQNLNHDAMYWYRQDPGQGLRLIYYSQIVNDFQKGDIAEGYSVSREKKESFPLTVTSAQKNPTAFYLCASSRQGNTEAFFGQGTRLTVV.